These 8 T cell receptor beta chains share one sample of origin, sequenced in a study of blood T cell repertoires in COVID-19. Some clones are missing from TCRdb's copy, which holds only in-frame ones; the method was immunoSEQ multiplex PCR. The sample contains 200,000 to 250,000 clones, approximately 90% of which appear only once. The sequenced sample consisted of peripheral blood. These TCRs come from a woman in her 50s with COVID-19, enrolled during active disease.

The genes are TRBV5-1 and TRBJ2-3; 8 bases match TRBD2. The V gene end was trimmed by 1 base and the J gene end by 15 bases; junction bases not matched to a gene: 10. This CDR3 is built from 13 residues. Germline V gene lookup returns CDR1 SGHRS and CDR2 YFSETQ. The CDR3 DNA is TGCGCCAGCAGCTTGCGGGCGGGACTAGATGGTTATTTT. Translating it yields CASSLRAGLDGYF.

This chain connects TRBV5-1 to TRBJ1-1; no definite D call. Germline CDR1 SGHRS, CDR2 YFSETQ. V lost 0 bases and J lost 4, with 10 bases in between. CDR3 length: 14 amino acids. This CDR3 reads CASSLEWGGTEAFF. The CDR3 DNA reads TGCGCCAGCAGCTTGGAATGGGGAGGCACTGAAGCTTTCTTT.

The chain recombines TRBV5-5 with TRBJ2-3, with 13 bases lining up with TRBD2. The trim removed 4 bases at V and 6 bases at J, leaving 8 bases unmatched. Per the germline V gene, CDR1 is SGHKS and CDR2 is YYEKEE (reference sequence). The CDR3 extends over 16 amino acids. CDR3 residues: CASSLPTSGGIDTQYF. Here the CDR3 DNA reads TGTGCCAGCAGCCTTCCGACTAGCGGGGGGATTGATACGCAGTATTTT.

This rearrangement joins TRBV6-1 to TRBJ1-4; D not resolved. Germline CDR1 reads MNHNS; CDR2 reads SASEGT. The length of the CDR3 is 14 residues. Trimming removed 3 bases at V and 10 bases at J, with 15 bases between. The CDR3 coding sequence is TGTGCCAGCAGTGATGAGGATGAAGCGGCAAAACTGTTTTTT. Translated, it gives CASSDEDEAAKLFF.

This clone occurred a few times. The J gene is TRBJ1-5, the V gene TRBV4-1; D remains ambiguous. The germline CDR1 and CDR2 sequences are MGHRA and YSYEKL. The V and J ends lost 3 bases and 2 bases respectively, with 8 bases between them. The CDR3 has 14 amino acids. CDR3 sequence reads: CASSQEEGNQPQHF. The CDR3 DNA sequence: TGCGCCAGCAGCCAGGAGGAAGGCAATCAGCCCCAGCATTTT.

The genes are TRBV10-3 and TRBJ1-2; possible D gene TRBD1, 6 bases. With 0 bases removed from V and 6 bases from J, the gap between germline ends came to 11 bases. The CDR3 is made up of 14 amino acids. Germline assignment: CDR1 ENHRY and CDR2 SYGVKD. The CDR3 DNA reads as TGTGCCATCAGTGAGTCAACAGGGTGGGATGGCTACACCTTC. This codes for CAISESTGWDGYTF.

This chain connects TRBV12-5 to TRBJ2-3; 8 nucleotides agree with TRBD2. V lost 5 bases and J lost 5; bases outside the gene matches: 9. CDR3 length: 15 amino acids. Germline loops: CDR1 LGHNT, CDR2 FRNRAP. This CDR3 reads CASGPGGLVVDTQYF. The CDR3 DNA sequence: TGTGCTAGTGGTCCGGGGGGACTAGTGGTAGATACGCAGTATTTT.

This rearrangement joins TRBV6-5 to TRBJ2-7, with D tentatively TRBD1 (6 bases). This CDR3 is 16 amino acids long. V dropped 3 bases and J dropped 4 bases, with 19 bases sitting between them. Germline CDR1 and CDR2: MNHEY and SVGAGI. The CDR3 sequence: CASSYRQGFPLYEQYF. The DNA for the CDR3 is TGTGCCAGCAGTTATCGGCAGGGGTTCCCCCTTTACGAGCAGTACTTC.